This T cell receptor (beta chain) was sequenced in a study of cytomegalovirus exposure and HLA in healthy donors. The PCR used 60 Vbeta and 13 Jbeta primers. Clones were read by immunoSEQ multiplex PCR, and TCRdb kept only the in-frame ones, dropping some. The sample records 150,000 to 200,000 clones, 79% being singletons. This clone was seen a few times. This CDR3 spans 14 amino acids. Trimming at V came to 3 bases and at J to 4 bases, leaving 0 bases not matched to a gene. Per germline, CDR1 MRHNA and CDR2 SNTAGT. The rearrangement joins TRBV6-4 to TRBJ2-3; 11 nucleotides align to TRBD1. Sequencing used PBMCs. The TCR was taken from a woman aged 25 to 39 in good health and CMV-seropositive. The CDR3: CASSEGQGADTQYF. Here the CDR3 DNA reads TGTGCCAGCAGTGAGGGACAGGGGGCAGATACGCAGTATTTT.